This is a list of T cell receptor beta chains from one sample in a study of T-cell reconstitution after alpha-beta-depleted transplantation in children. TCRdb passed the PCR reads through MiXCR, listing each CDR3 protein once. Of approximately 190,000 distinct CDR3 sequences in the sample, 6.3% were seen once. Specimen: PBMCs, collected before TCRalphabeta/CD19-depleted stem cell transplant. These receptors were taken from a girl less than two years old with combined immunodeficiency, due to receive a stem cell transplant. Each CDR3 is given without its conserved first and last residue. D genes are given only for firm matches. Clone sizes are given selectively: once, few, many, or a class where the clone is expanded.

j_gene: TRBJ2-3; abundance: few; d_gene: -; v_gene: TRBV20-1; CDR3aa: SASRGSVAQVGDTQY
j_gene: TRBJ2-1; abundance: many; d_gene: -; v_gene: TRBV9; CDR3aa: ASSVDSEGYNEQF
j_gene: TRBJ2-5; abundance: many; d_gene: TRBD1; v_gene: TRBV13; CDR3aa: ASSSRTGGEETQY
j_gene: TRBJ2-1; abundance: many; d_gene: TRBD1; v_gene: TRBV28; CDR3aa: ASTPGTGGHEQF
j_gene: TRBJ2-1; abundance: many; d_gene: TRBD1; v_gene: TRBV6-2/TRBV6-3; CDR3aa: ASSYSRWRTGSSYNEQF
j_gene: TRBJ2-7; abundance: few; d_gene: -; v_gene: TRBV18; CDR3aa: ASSPPADLPYEQY
j_gene: TRBJ2-5; abundance: many; d_gene: TRBD1; v_gene: TRBV15; CDR3aa: ATSRLQGTDQETQY
j_gene: TRBJ2-7; abundance: many; d_gene: -; v_gene: TRBV6-2/TRBV6-3; CDR3aa: ASSYSRAYEQY
j_gene: TRBJ2-1; abundance: many; d_gene: -; v_gene: TRBV18; CDR3aa: ASSPPGGPSSYNEQF
j_gene: TRBJ2-3; abundance: many; d_gene: TRBD2; v_gene: TRBV15; CDR3aa: ATSRALAGGLTDTQY
j_gene: TRBJ2-7; abundance: many; d_gene: -; v_gene: TRBV28; CDR3aa: ASSPQGYPSYEQY
j_gene: TRBJ2-3; abundance: many; d_gene: -; v_gene: TRBV10-3; CDR3aa: AISESGSDTDTQY
j_gene: TRBJ1-1; abundance: -; d_gene: TRBD1; v_gene: TRBV10-2; CDR3aa: ASGGTGHEAF
j_gene: TRBJ2-7; abundance: many; d_gene: -; v_gene: TRBV4-2; CDR3aa: ASSQGGGWEQY
j_gene: TRBJ2-1; abundance: many; d_gene: TRBD2; v_gene: TRBV2; CDR3aa: ASLLPSLAGLAGYNEQF
j_gene: TRBJ1-4; abundance: many; d_gene: -; v_gene: TRBV20-1; CDR3aa: SARGVESTNEKLF
j_gene: TRBJ1-6; abundance: many; d_gene: -; v_gene: TRBV6-5; CDR3aa: ASSYSKVLSGSPLH
j_gene: TRBJ2-3; abundance: many; d_gene: -; v_gene: TRBV10-3; CDR3aa: AISERGQTSTDTQY
j_gene: TRBJ2-7; abundance: many; d_gene: TRBD2; v_gene: TRBV7-2; CDR3aa: ASSWTSGGASYEQY